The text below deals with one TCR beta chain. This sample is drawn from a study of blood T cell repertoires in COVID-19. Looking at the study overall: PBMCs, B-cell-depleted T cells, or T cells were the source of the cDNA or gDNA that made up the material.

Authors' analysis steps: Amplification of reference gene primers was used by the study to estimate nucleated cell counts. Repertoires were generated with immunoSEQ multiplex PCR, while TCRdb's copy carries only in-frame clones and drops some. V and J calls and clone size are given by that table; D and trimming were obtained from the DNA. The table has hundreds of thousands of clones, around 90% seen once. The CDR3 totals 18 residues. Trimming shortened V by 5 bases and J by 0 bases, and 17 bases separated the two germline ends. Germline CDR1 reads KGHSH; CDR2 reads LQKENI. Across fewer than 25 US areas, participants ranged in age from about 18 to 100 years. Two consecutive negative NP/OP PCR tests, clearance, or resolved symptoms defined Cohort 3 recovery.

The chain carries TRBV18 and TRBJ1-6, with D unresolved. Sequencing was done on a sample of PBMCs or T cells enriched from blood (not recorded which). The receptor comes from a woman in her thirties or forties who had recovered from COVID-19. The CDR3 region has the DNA TGTGCCAGCTCAATAAGAGGGTCTTCGGACTCCTATAATTCACCCCTCCACTTT. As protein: CASSIRGSSDSYNSPLHF. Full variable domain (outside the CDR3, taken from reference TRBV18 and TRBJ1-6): NAGVMQNPRHLVRRRGQEARLRCSPMKGHSHVYWYRQLPEEGLKFMVYLQKENIIDESGMPKERFSAEFPKEGPSILRIQQVVRGDSAAYFCASSIRGSSDSYNSPLHFGNGTRLTVT.